This TCR beta chain is from a study of T cell responses to AZD1222 COVID-19 vaccine. As for the study in general: Timing groups of about 4 and about 12 weeks for second doses were pooled. Study-level findings and limits: Unmutated variant regions are reportedly the target of nearly half of TCRs that are spike-specific.

About this clone: The target antigen is unknown.

J was trimmed by 7 bases and V by 5 bases; bases with no gene match: 6. CDR1 SNHLY and CDR2 FYNNEI come from the germline V gene. The CDR3 has 13 amino acids. Generated by immunoSEQ multiplex PCR, the TCRdb table keeps only in-frame clones and is missing some. The top ten clones hold 5.4% of a sample with 100,000 to 150,000 clones, 85% to 95% of them seen once. The V gene is TRBV2, the J gene TRBJ1-2; TRBD1 aligns across 8 bases. Sequencing was performed on peripheral blood, taken on day 0 of AZD1222 vaccination. The clonotype comes from an adult in good health. This CDR3 is CASSFDRGSGYTF. CDR3 bases: TGTGCCAGCAGTTTCGACAGGGGAAGTGGCTACACCTTC.